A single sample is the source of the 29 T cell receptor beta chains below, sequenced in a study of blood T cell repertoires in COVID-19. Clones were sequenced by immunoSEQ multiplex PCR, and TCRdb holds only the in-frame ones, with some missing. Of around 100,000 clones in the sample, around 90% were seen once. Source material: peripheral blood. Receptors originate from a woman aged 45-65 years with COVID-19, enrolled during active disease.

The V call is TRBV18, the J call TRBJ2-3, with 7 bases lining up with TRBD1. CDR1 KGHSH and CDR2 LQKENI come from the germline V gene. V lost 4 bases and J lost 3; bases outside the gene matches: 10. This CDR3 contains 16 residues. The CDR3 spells CASSREGQAGTDTQYF. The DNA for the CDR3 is TGTGCCAGCTCACGGGAAGGACAGGCGGGTACAGATACGCAGTATTTT.

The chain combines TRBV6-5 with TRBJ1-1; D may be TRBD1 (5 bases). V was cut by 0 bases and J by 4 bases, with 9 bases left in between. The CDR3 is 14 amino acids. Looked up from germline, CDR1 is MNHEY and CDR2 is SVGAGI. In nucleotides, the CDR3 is TGTGCCAGCAGTTACTCGGAGGGGAGCACTGAAGCTTTCTTT. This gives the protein CASSYSEGSTEAFF.

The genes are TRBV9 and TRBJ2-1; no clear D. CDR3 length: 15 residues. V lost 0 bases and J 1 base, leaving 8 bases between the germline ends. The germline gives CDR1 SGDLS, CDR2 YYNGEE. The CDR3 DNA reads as TGTGCCAGCAGCGTAGAAGCTAGTTCCTACAATGAGCAGTTCTTC. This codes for CASSVEASSYNEQFF.

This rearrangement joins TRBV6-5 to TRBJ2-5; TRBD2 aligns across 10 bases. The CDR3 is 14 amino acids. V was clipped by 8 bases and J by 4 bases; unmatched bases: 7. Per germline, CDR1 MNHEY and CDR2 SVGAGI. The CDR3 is CASLQRGGGETQYF. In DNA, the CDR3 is TGTGCCAGCCTCCAGCGGGGGGGCGGAGAGACCCAGTACTTC.

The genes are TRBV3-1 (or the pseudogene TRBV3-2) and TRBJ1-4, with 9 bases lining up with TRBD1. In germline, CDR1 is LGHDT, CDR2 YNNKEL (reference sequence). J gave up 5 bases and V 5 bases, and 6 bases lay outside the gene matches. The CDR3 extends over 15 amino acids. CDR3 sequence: CASSGTGTGNEKLFF. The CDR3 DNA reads TGTGCCAGCAGCGGAACCGGGACAGGGAATGAAAAACTGTTTTTT.

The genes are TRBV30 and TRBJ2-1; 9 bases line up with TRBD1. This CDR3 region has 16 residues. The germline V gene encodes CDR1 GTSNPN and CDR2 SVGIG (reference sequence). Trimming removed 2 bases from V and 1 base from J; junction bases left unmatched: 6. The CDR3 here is CAWSITGTGSYNEQFF. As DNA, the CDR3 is TGTGCCTGGAGTATCACCGGGACAGGGTCCTACAATGAGCAGTTCTTC.

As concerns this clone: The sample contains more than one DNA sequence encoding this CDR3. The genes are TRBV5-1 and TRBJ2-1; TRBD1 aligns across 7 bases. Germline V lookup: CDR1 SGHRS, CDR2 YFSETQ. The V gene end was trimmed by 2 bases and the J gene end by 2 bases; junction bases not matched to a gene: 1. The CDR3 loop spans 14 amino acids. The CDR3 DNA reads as TGCGCCAGCAGCTTAGGGACAGCCTACAATGAGCAGTTCTTC. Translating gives CASSLGTAYNEQFF.

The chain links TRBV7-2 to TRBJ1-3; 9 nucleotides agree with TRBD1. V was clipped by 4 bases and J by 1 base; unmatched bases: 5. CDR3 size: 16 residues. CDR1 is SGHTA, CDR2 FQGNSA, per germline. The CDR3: CASSYEGTGSGNTIYF. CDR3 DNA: TGTGCCAGCAGCTACGAAGGGACAGGGTCTGGAAACACCATATATTTT.

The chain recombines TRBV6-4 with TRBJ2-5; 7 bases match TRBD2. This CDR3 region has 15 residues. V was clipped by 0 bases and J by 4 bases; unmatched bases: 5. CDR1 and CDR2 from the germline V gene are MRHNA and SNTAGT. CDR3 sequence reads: CASSDSPGGVETQYF. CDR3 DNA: TGTGCCAGCAGTGACTCCCCGGGAGGCGTAGAGACCCAGTACTTC.

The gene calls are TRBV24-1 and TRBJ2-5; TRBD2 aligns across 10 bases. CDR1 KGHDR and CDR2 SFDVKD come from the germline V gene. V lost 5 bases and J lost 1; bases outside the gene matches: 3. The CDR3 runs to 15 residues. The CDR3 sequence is CATSGVAGGQETQYF. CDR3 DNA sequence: TGTGCCACCAGTGGGGTAGCGGGGGGCCAAGAGACCCAGTACTTC.

The CDR3 region is CASSNGWSNQPQHF. CDR3 nucleotides: TGTGCCAGCAGTAACGGGTGGAGCAATCAGCCCCAGCATTTT. The J gene is TRBJ1-5, the V gene TRBV28, with unresolved D. The germline CDR1 and CDR2 sequences are MDHEN and SYDVKM. V lost 5 bases to trimming and J lost 1 base, with 9 bases between them. The CDR3 contains 14 residues.

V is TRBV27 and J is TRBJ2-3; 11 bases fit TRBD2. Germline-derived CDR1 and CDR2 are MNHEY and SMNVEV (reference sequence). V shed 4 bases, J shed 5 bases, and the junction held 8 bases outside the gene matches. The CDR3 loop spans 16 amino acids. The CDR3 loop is CASSSPGLAVIDTQYF. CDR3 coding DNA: TGTGCCAGCAGTTCCCCGGGACTAGCGGTGATAGATACGCAGTATTTT.

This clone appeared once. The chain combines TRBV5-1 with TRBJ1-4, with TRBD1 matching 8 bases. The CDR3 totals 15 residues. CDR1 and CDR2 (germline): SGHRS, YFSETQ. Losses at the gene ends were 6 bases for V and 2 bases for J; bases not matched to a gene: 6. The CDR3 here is CASTGQGATNEKLFF. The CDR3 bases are TGCGCCAGCACCGGACAGGGAGCGACTAATGAAAAACTGTTTTTT.

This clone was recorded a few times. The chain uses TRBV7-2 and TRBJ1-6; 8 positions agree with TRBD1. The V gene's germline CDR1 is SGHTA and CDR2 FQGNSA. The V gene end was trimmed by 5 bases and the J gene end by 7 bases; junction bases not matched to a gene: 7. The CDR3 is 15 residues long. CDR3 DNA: TGTGCCAGCAGCCAAATCACAGGGGGAAATTCACCCCTCCACTTT. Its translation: CASSQITGGNSPLHF. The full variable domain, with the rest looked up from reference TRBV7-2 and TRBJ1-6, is GAGVSQSPSNKVTEKGKDVELRCDPISGHTALYWYRQSLGQGLEFLIYFQGNSAPDKSGLPSDRFSAERTGGSVSTLTIQRTQQEDSAVYLCASSQITGGNSPLHFGNGTRLTVT.

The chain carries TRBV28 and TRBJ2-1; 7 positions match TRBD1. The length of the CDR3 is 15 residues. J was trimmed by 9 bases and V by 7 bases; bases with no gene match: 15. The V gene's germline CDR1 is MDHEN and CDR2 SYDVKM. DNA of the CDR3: TGTGCCAGCATAACCGCGGACAGGCCCTCTCCTGAGCAGTTCTTC. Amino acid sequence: CASITADRPSPEQFF.

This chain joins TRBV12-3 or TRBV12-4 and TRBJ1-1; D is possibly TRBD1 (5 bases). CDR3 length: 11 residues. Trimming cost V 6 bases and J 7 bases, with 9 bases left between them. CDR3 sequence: CASRDRNEAFF. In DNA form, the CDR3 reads TGTGCCAGCAGAGACAGAAATGAAGCTTTCTTT.

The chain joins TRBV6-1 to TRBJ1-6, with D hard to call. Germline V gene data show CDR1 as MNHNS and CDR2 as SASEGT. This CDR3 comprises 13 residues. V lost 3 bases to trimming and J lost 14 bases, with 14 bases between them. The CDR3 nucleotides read TGTGCCAGCAGTGACCGAGGGAGGTTGGCCCTCCACTTT. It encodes CASSDRGRLALHF.

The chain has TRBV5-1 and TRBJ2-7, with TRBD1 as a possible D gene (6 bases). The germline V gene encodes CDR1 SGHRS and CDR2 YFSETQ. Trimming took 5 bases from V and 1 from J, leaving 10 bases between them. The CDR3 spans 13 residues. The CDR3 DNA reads TGCGCCAGCAGATACGGGACATCCTACGAGCAGTACTTC. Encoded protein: CASRYGTSYEQYF.

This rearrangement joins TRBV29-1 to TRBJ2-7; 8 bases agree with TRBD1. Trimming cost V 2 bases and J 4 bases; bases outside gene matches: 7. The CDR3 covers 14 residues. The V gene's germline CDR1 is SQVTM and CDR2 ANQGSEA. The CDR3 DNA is TGCAGCGTTGAAAGGGGGCAGGGGGCTTACGAGCAGTACTTC. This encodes CSVERGQGAYEQYF.

The CDR3: CASGPLTGELFF. DNA for the CDR3: TGTGCCAGCGGCCCTTTGACCGGGGAGCTGTTTTTT. The rearrangement links TRBV5-4 to TRBJ2-2; D uncertain. The CDR3 has 12 residues. The V end was cut by 7 bases, the J end by 5 bases, with 9 bases between. CDR1 is SGHNT and CDR2 is YYREEE in the germline V gene (reference sequence).

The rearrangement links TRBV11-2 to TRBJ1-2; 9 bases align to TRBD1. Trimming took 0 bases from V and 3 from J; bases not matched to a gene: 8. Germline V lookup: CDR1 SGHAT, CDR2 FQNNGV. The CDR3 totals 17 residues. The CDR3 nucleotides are TGTGCCAGCAGCTTAGACCGCGGGACAGGGACATACTATGGCTACACCTTC. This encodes CASSLDRGTGTYYGYTF.

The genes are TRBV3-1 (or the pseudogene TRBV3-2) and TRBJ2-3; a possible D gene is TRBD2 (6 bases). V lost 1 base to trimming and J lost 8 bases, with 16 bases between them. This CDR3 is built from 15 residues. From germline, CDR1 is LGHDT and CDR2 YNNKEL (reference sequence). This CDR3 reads CASSQGLGAGLTQYF. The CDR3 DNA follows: TGTGCCAGCAGCCAAGGGCTTGGGGCGGGGCTTACGCAGTATTTT.

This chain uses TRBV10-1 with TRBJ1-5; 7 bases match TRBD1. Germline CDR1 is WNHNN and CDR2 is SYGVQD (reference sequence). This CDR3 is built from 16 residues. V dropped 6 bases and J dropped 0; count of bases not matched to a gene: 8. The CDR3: CASRRDSENSNQPQHF. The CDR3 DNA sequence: TGCGCCAGCAGAAGGGACAGCGAAAATAGCAATCAGCCCCAGCATTTT.

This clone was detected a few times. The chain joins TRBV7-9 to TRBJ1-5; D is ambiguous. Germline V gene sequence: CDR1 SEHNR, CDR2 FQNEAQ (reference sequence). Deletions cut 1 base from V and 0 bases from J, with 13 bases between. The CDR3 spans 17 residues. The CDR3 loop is CASSLGFGDLSNQPQHF. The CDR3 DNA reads TGTGCCAGCAGCTTAGGTTTCGGGGATCTTAGCAATCAGCCCCAGCATTTT.

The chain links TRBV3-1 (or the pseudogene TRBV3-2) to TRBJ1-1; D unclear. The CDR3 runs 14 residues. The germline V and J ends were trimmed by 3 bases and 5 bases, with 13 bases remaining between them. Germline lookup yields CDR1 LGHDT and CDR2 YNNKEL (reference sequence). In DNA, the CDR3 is TGTGCCAGCAGCCACCTCACTCCGGGGACTGAAGCTTTCTTT. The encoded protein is CASSHLTPGTEAFF.

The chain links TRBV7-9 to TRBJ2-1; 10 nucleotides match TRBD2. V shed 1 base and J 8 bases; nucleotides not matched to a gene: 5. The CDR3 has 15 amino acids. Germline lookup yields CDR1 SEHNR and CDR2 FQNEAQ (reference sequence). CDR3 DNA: TGTGCCAGCAGCTTAGTGCTAGCGGGGGCCCATGAGCAGTTCTTC. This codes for CASSLVLAGAHEQFF.

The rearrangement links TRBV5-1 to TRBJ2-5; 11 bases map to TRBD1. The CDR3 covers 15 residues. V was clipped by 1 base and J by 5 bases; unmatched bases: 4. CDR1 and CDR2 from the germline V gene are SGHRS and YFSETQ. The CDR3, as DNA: TGCGCCAGCAGCTTGTGGACAGGGGGCGAGGAGACCCAGTACTTC. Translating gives CASSLWTGGEETQYF.

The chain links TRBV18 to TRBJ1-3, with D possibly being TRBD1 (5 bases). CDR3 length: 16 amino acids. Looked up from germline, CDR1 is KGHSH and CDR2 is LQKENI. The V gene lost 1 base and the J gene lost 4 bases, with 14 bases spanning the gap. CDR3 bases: TGTGCCAGCTCACCACGACAGATGCCCGTCGGAAACACCATATATTTT. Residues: CASSPRQMPVGNTIYF.

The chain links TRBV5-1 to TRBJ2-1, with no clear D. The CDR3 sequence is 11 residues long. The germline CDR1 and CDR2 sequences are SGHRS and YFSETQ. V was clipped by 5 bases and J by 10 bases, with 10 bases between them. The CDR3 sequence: CASRLVLEQFF. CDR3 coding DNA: TGCGCCAGCAGATTAGTATTGGAGCAGTTCTTC.